This T cell receptor (beta chain) emerged from a study of post-analysis software for immune sequencing data. Study-level background: The patients showed relapsing-remitting, secondary progressive and progressive-relapsing multiple sclerosis courses.

TCR beta cDNA libraries had unique molecular identifiers. Using its own MiXCR run on the PCR reads, TCRdb lists one record per CDR3 protein. Of about 820,000 distinct CDR3 sequences in the sample, approximately 53% were seen once. Findings of the study overall: Strong same-batch co-clustering of samples appeared with F measure clustering. Normalized Chao1 diversity was significantly lower in multiple sclerosis patients than in controls.

This clonotype was counted a few times. Its antigen is as yet unknown. The sample was blood. This sequence originates from a girl aged 5-17 years with multiple sclerosis.

This CDR3 reads CASEKSTRTGSYEQYF. As DNA, the CDR3 is TGTGCCAGCGAGAAGTCTACCAGGACAGGGTCCTACGAGCAGTACTTC. The V and J genes are TRBV6-1 and TRBJ2-7; 8 positions agree with TRBD1. The CDR3 extends over 16 amino acids. Germline-derived CDR1 and CDR2 are MNHNS and SASEGT. V trimming: 8 bases; J trimming: 1 base; junction bases outside the gene matches: 13.